These 8 T cell receptor beta chains were all obtained from the same sample, sequenced in a study of radiation and T cells in renal cell carcinoma. TCRdb's copy holds only in-frame clones and misses some; the assay was immunoSEQ multiplex PCR. This repertoire shows 100,000 to 150,000 clones, roughly 80% found once; its top ten account for 3%. Time point in this sample: baseline pretreatment blood. The sample's treatment: 15 Gy SBRT to primary tumor, nephrectomy 4 weeks later. This specimen was blood, taken from a patient whose treatment included radiotherapy and nephrectomy. These receptors all come from a woman in her sixties with renal cell carcinoma.

The genes are TRBV6-1 and TRBJ1-2; 7 nucleotides agree with TRBD1. The V segment lost 5 bases and the J segment 6 bases; nucleotides outside the gene matches: 9. This CDR3 is 14 amino acids long. Per germline, CDR1 MNHNS and CDR2 SASEGT. The CDR3 sequence is CASSLRDRVDGYTF. The CDR3 region has the DNA TGTGCCAGCAGTCTCCGTGACAGGGTTGATGGCTACACCTTC.

The chain is built from TRBV27 and TRBJ1-1; possibly TRBD1 for D (5 bases). CDR1 is MNHEY and CDR2 is SMNVEV in the germline V gene (reference sequence). The CDR3 runs 13 residues. Between the trimmed V and J ends, which lost 5 bases and 1 base, there was a span of 8 bases. CDR3 coding DNA: TGTGCCAGCAGTAAGCAGGGGAACACTGAAGCTTTCTTT. Translating gives CASSKQGNTEAFF.

CDR3 protein: CATSRGTSGGYNEQFF. CDR3 nucleotide sequence: TGTGCCACCAGCAGAGGTACTAGCGGGGGTTACAATGAGCAGTTCTTC. V is TRBV15 and J is TRBJ2-1; 11 bases map to TRBD2. V dropped 1 base and J dropped 4; count of bases not matched to a gene: 3. This CDR3 contains 16 residues. Germline V gene data show CDR1 as LNHNV and CDR2 as YYDKDF (reference sequence).

The rearrangement links TRBV6-5 to TRBJ1-2; no reliable D call. This CDR3 has 14 amino acids. Deletions cut 5 bases from V and 0 bases from J, with 10 bases between. Germline V CDR1 and CDR2: MNHEY, SVGAGI. CDR3 nucleotides: TGTGCCAGCAGTCCCCCAGGCTCTAACTATGGCTACACCTTC. Protein: CASSPPGSNYGYTF.

The J gene is TRBJ2-1, the V gene TRBV10-2; D possibly corresponds to TRBD1 (5 bases). V lost 4 bases and J lost 0, with 13 bases in between. Germline CDR1 WSHSY, CDR2 SAAADI. The length of the CDR3 is 16 residues. The CDR3 sequence: CASSVGAVSSYNEQFF. The CDR3 DNA reads TGCGCCAGCAGTGTAGGGGCCGTAAGCTCCTACAATGAGCAGTTCTTC.

The V gene is TRBV5-1, the J gene TRBJ1-1, with TRBD1 as a possible D gene (6 bases). CDR3 length equals 16 residues. Trimming removed 4 bases from V and 4 bases from J, with 20 bases in between. Germline V CDR1 and CDR2: SGHRS, YFSETQ. The CDR3 is CASSETGLARITEAFF. As DNA, the CDR3 is TGCGCCAGCAGCGAGACAGGCTTAGCGAGGATCACTGAAGCTTTCTTT.

The V and J genes are TRBV7-9 and TRBJ2-5, with D perhaps TRBD2 (5 bases). The CDR3 totals 14 residues. Germline CDR1 and CDR2: SEHNR and FQNEAQ (reference sequence). Deletions cut 4 bases from V and 3 bases from J, with 12 bases between. CDR3 sequence reads: CASSSQRPKETQYF. CDR3 in DNA: TGTGCCAGCAGCTCTCAGCGGCCAAAAGAGACCCAGTACTTC. The variable domain in full, with the rest retrieved from reference TRBV7-9 and TRBJ2-5, is DTGVSQNPRHKITKRGQNVTFRCDPISEHNRLYWYRQTLGQGPEFLTYFQNEAQLEKSRLLSDRFSAERPKGSFSTLEIQRTEQGDSAMYLCASSSQRPKETQYFGPGTRLLVL.

The V and J genes are TRBV27 and TRBJ2-7, with D possibly called TRBD1 or TRBD2 (5 bases each). The CDR3 covers 14 residues. The germline CDR1 and CDR2 sequences are MNHEY and SMNVEV (reference sequence). Trimming removed 2 bases from V and 1 base from J, with 9 bases in between. The CDR3 spells CASSLTGASYEQYF. The CDR3 DNA is TGTGCCAGCAGTTTAACCGGGGCGTCCTACGAGCAGTACTTC.